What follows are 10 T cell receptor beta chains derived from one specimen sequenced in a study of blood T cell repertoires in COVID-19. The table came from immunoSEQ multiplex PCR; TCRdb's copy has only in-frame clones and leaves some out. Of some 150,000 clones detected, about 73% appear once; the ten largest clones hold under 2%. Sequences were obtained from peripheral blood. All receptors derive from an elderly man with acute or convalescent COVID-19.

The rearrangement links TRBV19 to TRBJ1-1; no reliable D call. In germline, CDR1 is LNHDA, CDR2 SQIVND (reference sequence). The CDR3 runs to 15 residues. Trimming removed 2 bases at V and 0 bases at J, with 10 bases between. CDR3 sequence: CASSIHGGLNTEAFF. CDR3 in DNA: TGTGCCAGTAGTATACATGGCGGCTTGAACACTGAAGCTTTCTTT.

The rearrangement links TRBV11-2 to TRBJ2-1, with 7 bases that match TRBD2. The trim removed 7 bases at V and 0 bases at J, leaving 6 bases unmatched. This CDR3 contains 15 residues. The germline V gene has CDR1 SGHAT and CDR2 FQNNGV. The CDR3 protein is CASTRSGVSYNEQFF. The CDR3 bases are TGTGCCAGCACCAGAAGCGGGGTCTCCTACAATGAGCAGTTCTTC.

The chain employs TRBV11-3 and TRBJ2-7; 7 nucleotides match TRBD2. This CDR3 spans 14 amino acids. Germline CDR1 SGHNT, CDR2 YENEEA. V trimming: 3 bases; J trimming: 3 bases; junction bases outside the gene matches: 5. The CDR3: CASSFSSGLYEQYF. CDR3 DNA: TGTGCCAGCAGCTTCTCTAGCGGCCTCTACGAGCAGTACTTC.

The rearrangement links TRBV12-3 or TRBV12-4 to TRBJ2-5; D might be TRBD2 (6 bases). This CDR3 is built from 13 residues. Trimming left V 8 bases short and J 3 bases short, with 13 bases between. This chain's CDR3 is CASQLGGEETQYF. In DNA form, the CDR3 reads TGTGCCAGCCAACTCGGGGGAGAAGAGACCCAGTACTTC.

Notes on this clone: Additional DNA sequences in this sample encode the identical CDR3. The CDR3 region has the DNA TGTGCCAGTAGCCTAGGGCAGGGCAACACTGAAGCTTTCTTT. This sequence encodes CASSLGQGNTEAFF. The V gene is TRBV19, the J gene TRBJ1-1, with D possibly matching TRBD1 (5 bases). Per germline, CDR1 LNHDA and CDR2 SQIVND (reference sequence). Trimming shortened V by 6 bases and J by 2 bases, and 13 bases separated the two germline ends. The CDR3 has 14 residues.

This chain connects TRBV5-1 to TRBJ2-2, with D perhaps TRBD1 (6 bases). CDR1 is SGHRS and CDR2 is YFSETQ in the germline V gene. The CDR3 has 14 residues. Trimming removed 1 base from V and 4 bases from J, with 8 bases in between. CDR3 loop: CASSLQGTTGELFF. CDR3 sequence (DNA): TGCGCCAGCAGCTTGCAGGGGACCACCGGGGAGCTGTTTTTT. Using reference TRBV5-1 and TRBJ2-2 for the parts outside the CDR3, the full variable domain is KAGVTQTPRYLIKTRGQQVTLSCSPISGHRSVSWYQQTPGQGLQFLFEYFSETQRNKGNFPGRFSGRQFSNSRSEMNVSTLELGDSALYLCASSLQGTTGELFFGEGSRLTVL.

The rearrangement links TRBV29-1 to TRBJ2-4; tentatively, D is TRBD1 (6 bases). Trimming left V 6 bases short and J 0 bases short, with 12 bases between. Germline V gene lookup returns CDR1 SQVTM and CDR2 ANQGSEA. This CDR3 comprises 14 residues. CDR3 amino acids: CSVRDTLAKNIQYF. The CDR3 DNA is TGCAGCGTCCGGGACACCCTAGCCAAAAACATTCAGTACTTC.

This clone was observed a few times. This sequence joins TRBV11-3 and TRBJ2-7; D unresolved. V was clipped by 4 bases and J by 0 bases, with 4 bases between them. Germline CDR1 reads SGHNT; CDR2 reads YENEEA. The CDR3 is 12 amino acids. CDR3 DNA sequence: TGTGCCAGCAGCTCCTTCTCCTACGAGCAGTACTTC. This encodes CASSSFSYEQYF.

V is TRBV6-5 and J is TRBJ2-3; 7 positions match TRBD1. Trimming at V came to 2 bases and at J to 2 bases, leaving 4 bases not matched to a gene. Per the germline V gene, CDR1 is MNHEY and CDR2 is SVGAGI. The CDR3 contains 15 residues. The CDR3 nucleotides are TGTGCCAGCAGTTACGACAGGGTAGCCACAGATACGCAGTATTTT. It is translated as CASSYDRVATDTQYF.

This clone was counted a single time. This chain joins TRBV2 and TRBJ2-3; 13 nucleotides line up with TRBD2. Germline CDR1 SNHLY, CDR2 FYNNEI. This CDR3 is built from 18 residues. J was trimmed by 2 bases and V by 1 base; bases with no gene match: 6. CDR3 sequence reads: CASSEGTSGGLLTDTQYF. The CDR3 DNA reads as TGTGCCAGCAGTGAAGGGACTAGCGGGGGCCTACTCACAGATACGCAGTATTTT.